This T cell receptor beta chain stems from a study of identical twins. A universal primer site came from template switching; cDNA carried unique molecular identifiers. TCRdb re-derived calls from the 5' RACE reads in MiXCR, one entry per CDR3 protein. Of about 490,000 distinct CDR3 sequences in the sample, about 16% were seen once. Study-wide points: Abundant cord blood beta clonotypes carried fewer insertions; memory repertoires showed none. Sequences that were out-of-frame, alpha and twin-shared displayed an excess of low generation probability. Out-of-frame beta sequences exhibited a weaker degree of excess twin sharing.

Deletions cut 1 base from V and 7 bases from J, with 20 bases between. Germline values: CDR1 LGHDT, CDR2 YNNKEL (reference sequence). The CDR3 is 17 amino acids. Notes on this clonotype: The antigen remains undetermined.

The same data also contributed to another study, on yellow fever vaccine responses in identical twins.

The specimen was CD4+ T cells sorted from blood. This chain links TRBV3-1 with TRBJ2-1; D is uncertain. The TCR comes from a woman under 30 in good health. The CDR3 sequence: CASSQAHRRYLGNEQFF. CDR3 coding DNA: TGTGCCAGCAGCCAAGCTCATCGCCGGTACCTCGGGAATGAGCAGTTCTTC.